One TCR beta chain is described in this entry. Time point in this sample: baseline, week 1 (first vaccination visit). Treatment noted: pre-vaccination baseline after standard-of-care therapy. Profiled with immunoSEQ multiplex PCR; TCRdb holds only in-frame clones, not every one. The sample has approximately 35,000 clones; 88% are singletons. This entry belongs to a study of a mutant IDH1 vaccine in newly diagnosed glioma. Study at large: Most had both radiotherapy and temozolomide beforehand; others had only one.

The CDR3 extends over 15 amino acids. In germline, CDR1 is SGHVS, CDR2 FNYEAQ. J gave up 4 bases and V 1 base, and 5 bases lay outside the gene matches. The material sequenced was PBMCs, taken from a glioma patient treated with radiotherapy, temozolomide or both. This sequence originates from a woman between 40 and 50 years old with glioma. This chain connects TRBV7-6 to TRBJ2-5, with 8 bases lining up with TRBD2. The chain's CDR3 is CASSLGLARRETQYF. The CDR3 region has the DNA TGTGCCAGCAGCTTAGGACTAGCGAGGAGAGAGACCCAGTACTTC.